This is a list of T cell receptor beta chains from one sample in a study of T-cell memory formation after mild COVID-19. One entry per CDR3 protein, called by TCRdb with MiXCR from the 5' RACE reads. The sample carries about 440,000 distinct CDR3 sequences, over 15% recorded once. Sequencing was carried out using PBMCs or a T cell subset sorted from them (not recorded which). The receptor set was obtained from an adult woman who had mild COVID-19 (a few samples of this study predate the infection). Cell type and time point are not known. CDR3s leave out the opening cysteine and the closing phenylalanine or tryptophan. The order of the fields is J gene, V gene, CDR3 protein.

TRBJ1-5,TRBV20-1,SARGIRGTQH
TRBJ2-2,TRBV19,ASSISENTGELF
TRBJ2-3,TRBV24-1,ATIQRPMNKHTDTQY
TRBJ2-1,TRBV9,ASSAGQGYNEQF
TRBJ2-2,TRBV5-5,ASIGQGAITGELF
TRBJ2-1,TRBV18,ASSPYLWTARDEQF
TRBJ2-5,TRBV14,ASSQDRAGQETQY
TRBJ2-5,TRBV7-2,ASSLRAGGYGETQY
TRBJ2-7,TRBV6-2/TRBV6-3,ASSTTRISYEQY
TRBJ2-5,TRBV27,ASSPAFFRLAGGKETQY
TRBJ2-7,TRBV4-3,ASSLMTEARYEQY
TRBJ2-1,TRBV9,ASSGRGQGGHEQF
TRBJ1-2,TRBV7-9,ASSLAAGQANYGYT
TRBJ1-1,TRBV5-1,ASSFMGQGGTEAF
TRBJ1-5,TRBV12-3/TRBV12-4,ASSLFPTGYNQPQH
TRBJ1-2,TRBV7-6,ASRAGQAYGYT
TRBJ2-2,TRBV12-3/TRBV12-4,ASSLARHTGELF
TRBJ1-1,TRBV20-1,SRATGDTEAF
TRBJ1-2,TRBV11-2,ASSLGSAYGYT
TRBJ2-7,TRBV6-1,AGKKAGETNEQY
TRBJ1-1,TRBV6-2/TRBV6-3,ASSYRDTEAF
TRBJ2-2,TRBV20-1,SARDRRTGELF
TRBJ1-1,TRBV7-9,ASSSDRGAF
TRBJ1-2,TRBV12-5,ASGSTGETYGYT
TRBJ1-2,TRBV3-1,ASSPRDRGNGYT